This T cell receptor (beta chain) stems from a study of blood T cell repertoires in COVID-19. Study at large: Samples representing acute and convalescent COVID-19 were sourced from the United States, Italy and Spain. In each case, the material was cDNA or gDNA derived from T cells, B-cell-depleted T cells, or PBMCs.

How the authors handled the data: It was from reference gene primer amplification that nucleated cell counts were estimated. Sequencing used immunoSEQ multiplex PCR; TCRdb keeps in-frame clones, though not all of them. The V and J calls and clone size were taken over from that table, and D and trimming were inferred from the DNA. Found here are approximately 97,000 clones, about 90% of them singletons; the top ten hold 15% to 20%. V was trimmed by 6 bases and J by 2 bases, leaving 13 bases between them. The CDR3 spans 14 residues. CDR1 is LNHDA, CDR2 SQIVND, per germline (reference sequence). This sequence joins TRBV19 and TRBJ1-1; D gene ambiguous. This clonotype was sampled from a human donor in a cohort sampled during active COVID-19. Sample: peripheral blood. CDR3 DNA sequence: TGTGCCAGTAGCAAATTCAGTAGCAACACTGAAGCTTTCTTT. Translation gives CASSKFSSNTEAFF.